The next 12 T cell receptor beta chains were all read from a single sample in a study of Ad26.COV2.S vaccination and SARS-CoV-2 variants (dated by TCRdb to the early 2020s). Explained via the paper, the treatment or condition label denotes: roughly 20 received Ad26.COV2.S at low or high dose, single or two shots; about 5 received placebo; per-sample allocation not given. Repertoires of vaccine and placebo recipients were sequenced from samples collected on day 63 after the first injection. Library construction relied on the immunoSEQ multiplex PCR assay. Sourced from immuneACCESS, this table was stored by TCRdb with only in-frame sequences that have V and J called. A share of the clones is absent; for the studies checked, an unresolved V gene accounts for under half, and the remainder has no known explanation. This sample gives hundreds of thousands of clones in total; roughly nine tenths of them show up just once. The top ten clones comprise over 2.5% of the sample.

Material: peripheral blood, obtained in a trial of Ad26.COV2.S vaccine versus placebo. The receptor set was obtained from a person aged 18 to 59 who received the Ad26.COV2.S COVID-19 vaccine or a placebo.

V and J are TRBV7-2 and TRBJ1-1; possibly TRBD1 for D (6 bases). CDR1 and CDR2 from the germline V gene are SGHTA and FQGNSA. Trimming removed 5 bases from V and 1 base from J, with 20 bases in between. The CDR3 covers 17 residues. The CDR3: CASSRRGGLYPNTEAFF. CDR3 DNA: TGTGCCAGCAGCCGTAGAGGGGGGCTTTACCCGAACACTGAAGCTTTCTTT.

The V gene is TRBV6-5, the J gene TRBJ1-5; D is ambiguous. CDR3 length: 14 residues. Germline V gives CDR1 MNHEY, CDR2 SVGAGI. Trimming pared 6 bases from V and 5 bases from J, leaving 14 bases between. CDR3 nucleotides: TGTGCCAGCAGCACGGACGGAGCCTATCAGCCCCAGCATTTT. It codes for CASSTDGAYQPQHF.

The chain couples TRBV7-2 to TRBJ1-2; 7 nucleotides align to TRBD1. The length of the CDR3 is 14 residues. The V segment lost 2 bases and the J segment 6 bases; nucleotides outside the gene matches: 6. Germline V gene data show CDR1 as SGHTA and CDR2 as FQGNSA. CDR3 DNA sequence: TGTGCCAGCAGCTTAAGGGGTCAGGGGGATGGCTACACCTTC. Its protein is CASSLRGQGDGYTF.

In its sample, this clone was seen a few times. The chain is built from TRBV6-1 and TRBJ2-7; D not certain. CDR1 is MNHNS and CDR2 is SASEGT in the germline V gene. CDR3 length equals 14 residues. The ends were cut back, 1 base at V and 3 bases at J, with 10 bases in the middle. CDR3 nucleotides: TGTGCCAGCAGTGAAGAAGGCAGCTACTACGAGCAGTACTTC. It yields the protein CASSEEGSYYEQYF.

This clone has a handful of counts. This CDR3 is also generated by other DNA sequences in the sample. The chain is built from TRBV12-3 or TRBV12-4 and TRBJ1-2; D ambiguous. V was cut by 6 bases and J by 5 bases, with 10 bases left in between. This CDR3 has 12 residues. The CDR3, as DNA: TGTGCCAGCAGCCCAACCAATTATGGCTACACCTTC. Amino acid sequence: CASSPTNYGYTF.

CDR3 protein: CASSILRHSNTEAFF. DNA of the CDR3: TGTGCCAGTAGTATCCTCAGACATTCGAACACTGAAGCTTTCTTT. The rearrangement uses TRBV19 and TRBJ1-1; D gene unclear. The CDR3 is 15 residues long. V lost 3 bases and J lost 1, with 12 bases in between. CDR1 and CDR2 from the germline V gene are LNHDA and SQIVND (reference sequence).

This clone appeared once. The chain links TRBV10-3 to TRBJ1-4, with TRBD1 matching over 7 bases. Losses at the gene ends were 3 bases for V and 16 bases for J; bases not matched to a gene: 14. In germline, CDR1 is ENHRY, CDR2 SYGVKD. The CDR3 has 14 residues. The CDR3 DNA reads TGTGCCATCAGTGACCCAACTAGACCGGGACAGCAGTTTTTT. Encoded protein: CAISDPTRPGQQFF.

The V and J genes are TRBV7-4 and TRBJ2-7; D ambiguous. Germline V gene sequence: CDR1 SGHVT, CDR2 SQSDAQ. V was trimmed by 9 bases and J by 4 bases, leaving 7 bases between them. This CDR3 is 10 amino acids long. In nucleotides, the CDR3 is TGTGCCAGATTACTTTACGAGCAGTACGTC. It codes for CARLLYEQYV.

The rearrangement links TRBV7-8 to TRBJ1-3; D is undetermined. The CDR3 is 16 amino acids. V gave up 7 bases and J gave up 0 bases, with 16 bases separating them. Germline V gives CDR1 SGHVS, CDR2 FQNEAQ. This CDR3 is CASTGQAGSSGNTIYF. In nucleotides, the CDR3 is TGTGCCAGCACAGGCCAGGCCGGGAGCTCTGGAAACACCATATATTTT.

This rearrangement joins TRBV7-3 to TRBJ1-2; no clear D gene. CDR1 is SGHTA, CDR2 FQGTGA, per germline. The CDR3 loop spans 14 amino acids. Trimming removed 2 bases from V and 2 bases from J, with 9 bases in between. Here the CDR3 DNA reads TGTGCCAGCAGCTTAGGCCCAGAGAACTATGGCTACACCTTC. Protein product: CASSLGPENYGYTF.

The chain recombines TRBV29-1 with TRBJ2-1, with D hard to call. The V gene lost 4 bases and the J gene lost 9 bases, with 10 bases spanning the gap. This CDR3 has 11 residues. From germline, CDR1 is SQVTM and CDR2 ANQGSEA. CDR3 nucleotides: TGCAGCGTTGTACTTGCACGTGAGCAGTTCTTC. Its translation: CSVVLAREQFF.

This clone has more than one count but fewer than ten. The genes are TRBV7-8 and TRBJ1-5; D is possibly TRBD1 (5 bases). The ends were cut back, 4 bases at V and 7 bases at J, with 11 bases in the middle. CDR3 length: 13 residues. Germline CDR1 and CDR2: SGHVS and FQNEAQ. CDR3 coding DNA: TGTGCCAGCAGCTCCGGCAGGGACCAGCCCCAGCATTTT. This encodes CASSSGRDQPQHF.